This TCR beta chain was sequenced during a study of graft-versus-host responses after intestinal transplantation. Study details: The study gave all recipients anti-thymocyte globulin induction, then tacrolimus and steroids for roughly 3 years.

Findings and caveats of the study: The authors found GvH clones in recipient marrow, some appearing first in ileum or blood. Within the allografts of patients who had graft-donor T cell macrochimerism, graft-versus-host to host-versus-graft clonal ratios were high. An association linked early post-transplant HvG declines with peak circulating GvH clone levels.

Data came from immunoSEQ multiplex PCR; TCRdb stores just in-frame clones and leaves some out. This table holds tens of thousands of clones, roughly nine tenths found once. There are a few counts of this clone. Its cognate antigen is unknown. The source was PBMCs, collected 650 to 680 days after intestinal transplant. The sequence derives from a human patient who received an intestinal transplant, so some T cells may come from the graft donor.

The CDR3 region has the DNA TGTGCCAGCTCACCACAGGAGGGGTCGGTCACTGAAGCTTTCTTT. It encodes CASSPQEGSVTEAFF. The chain joins TRBV18 to TRBJ1-1, with a possible D match to TRBD1 (5 bases). V was clipped by 1 base and J by 4 bases, with 13 bases between them. The germline CDR1 and CDR2 sequences are KGHSH and LQKENI. The CDR3 has 15 amino acids.